A single sample gave rise to the 15 T cell receptor beta chains below, sequenced in a study of identical twins. From the 5' RACE reads, TCRdb called clonotypes with MiXCR, one entry per CDR3 protein. The sample includes around 300,000 distinct CDR3 sequences, under 9.5% of them seen just once. These same data were also listed under a study on yellow fever vaccine responses in identical twins.

Material for sequencing was memory (CD45RO+) T cells sorted from blood. All receptors come from a woman in her late teens or twenties in good health.

This clonotype has just a few counts. The J gene is TRBJ2-1, the V gene TRBV6-1; TRBD2 aligns across 10 bases. The CDR3 is made up of 15 amino acids. Trimming took 4 bases from V and 7 from J; bases not matched to a gene: 7. Germline CDR1 is MNHNS and CDR2 is SASEGT. CDR3 in amino acids: CASSVSSGSRNEQFF. CDR3 bases: TGTGCCAGCAGTGTCTCTAGCGGGAGTCGGAATGAGCAGTTCTTC.

This clonotype has at least ten counts. CDR3 amino acids: CASSQAGGGDNSYEQYF. CDR3 coding DNA: TGTGCCAGCAGCCAAGCGGGTGGTGGAGATAACTCCTACGAGCAGTACTTC. The chain has TRBV4-2 and TRBJ2-7, with D unclear. The V and J ends lost 1 base and 0 bases respectively, with 16 bases between them. The CDR3 is 17 amino acids. The germline gives CDR1 LGHNA, CDR2 YNFKEQ.

This clonotype was counted between two and nine times. This chain connects TRBV11-3 to TRBJ2-1; no definite D call. CDR1 is SGHNT and CDR2 is YENEEA in the germline V gene. V was pared by 5 bases and J by 10 bases, with 9 bases between. The CDR3 length is 11 residues. DNA of the CDR3: TGTGCCAGCAGCCAGCGTCGGGAGCAGTTCTTC. It specifies CASSQRREQFF.

This clonotype was seen at least ten times. The chain carries TRBV7-2 and TRBJ2-1; 8 positions agree with TRBD2. Germline loops: CDR1 SGHTA, CDR2 FQGNSA. The J segment lost 7 bases and the V segment lost 1 base, leaving 6 bases of the junction unmatched. The CDR3 contains 15 residues. The CDR3 spells CASSLGGTSANEQFF. The CDR3, as DNA: TGTGCCAGCAGCTTAGGGGGGACTAGTGCAAATGAGCAGTTCTTC.

This clonotype showed up just a few times. The rearrangement uses TRBV11-1 and TRBJ2-2; TRBD1 or TRBD2 may be the D gene (7 bases each). The CDR3 sequence is 15 residues long. Germline loops: CDR1 SGHAT, CDR2 FQDESV (reference sequence). V lost 5 bases and J lost 3, with 13 bases in between. The CDR3 sequence is CASSPAGGDTGELFF. Here the CDR3 DNA reads TGTGCCAGCAGCCCGGCAGGGGGGGACACCGGGGAGCTGTTTTTT.

This clonotype occurred many times. V gene TRBV7-9 combines with J gene TRBJ2-1; 7 bases are a match to TRBD2. Germline lookup yields CDR1 SEHNR and CDR2 FQNEAQ (reference sequence). The CDR3 runs 14 residues. V dropped 8 bases and J dropped 10; count of bases not matched to a gene: 14. DNA for the CDR3: TGTGCCAGCTTCAGGGAGGGCCGGGTAGGGGAGCAGTTCTTC. It is translated as CASFREGRVGEQFF.

This chain uses TRBV6-4 with TRBJ2-1; D is undetermined. CDR3 length equals 13 residues. Germline CDR1 reads MRHNA; CDR2 reads SNTAGT. Trimming took off 0 bases at V and 4 bases at J, with 4 bases between the two ends. CDR3 coding DNA: TGTGCCAGCAGTGACTCGGGTTACAATGAGCAGTTCTTC. Translation gives CASSDSGYNEQFF.

This clonotype occurred many times. This chain's CDR3 is CASSLSLAGGAEQFF. The CDR3 DNA follows: TGTGCCAGCAGCTTATCACTAGCGGGGGGAGCGGAGCAGTTCTTC. The chain uses TRBV7-9 and TRBJ2-1, with TRBD2 matching over 12 bases. Germline CDR1 is SEHNR and CDR2 is FQNEAQ (reference sequence). The V gene end was trimmed by 2 bases and the J gene end by 10 bases; junction bases not matched to a gene: 6. The CDR3 loop spans 15 amino acids.

This clonotype was observed many times. This sequence joins TRBV4-2 and TRBJ2-2; the match to TRBD1 covers 9 bases. This CDR3 region has 15 residues. Germline V gives CDR1 LGHNA, CDR2 YNFKEQ. J lost 4 bases, V lost 4 bases, and 4 bases had no gene match. CDR3: CASSPDRGPTGELFF. The CDR3 DNA reads TGTGCCAGCAGCCCGGACAGGGGCCCCACCGGGGAGCTGTTTTTT.

This clonotype was counted at least ten times. The chain carries TRBV25-1 and TRBJ2-5, with D possibly being TRBD1 or TRBD2 (5 bases each). This CDR3 has 14 residues. V was trimmed by 1 base and J by 5 bases, leaving 11 bases between them. Per germline, CDR1 MGHDK and CDR2 SYGVNS. This CDR3 is CASSELGTRETQYF. DNA of the CDR3: TGTGCCAGCAGTGAATTGGGGACCCGGGAGACCCAGTACTTC.

This chain joins TRBV7-8 and TRBJ2-5; the D is unclear. V lost 3 bases to trimming and J lost 1 base, with 6 bases between them. CDR1 and CDR2 from the germline V gene are SGHVS and FQNEAQ. The CDR3 loop spans 13 amino acids. This CDR3 is CASSLRRQETQYF. In DNA, the CDR3 is TGTGCCAGCAGCTTGCGACGCCAAGAGACCCAGTACTTC.

This clonotype has more than one count but fewer than ten. This sequence joins TRBV20-1 and TRBJ2-5; perhaps D is TRBD1 or TRBD2 (5 bases each). Germline V gene data show CDR1 as DFQATT and CDR2 as SNEGSKA (reference sequence). The CDR3 totals 14 residues. V gave up 1 base and J gave up 4 bases, with 13 bases separating them. The CDR3 DNA reads TGCAGTGCTAGAGGCTCGGGGCTAAGAGAGACCCAGTACTTC. Its translation: CSARGSGLRETQYF.

In this sample, this clonotype turned up many times. The rearrangement uses TRBV20-1 and TRBJ2-3; 10 nucleotides match TRBD2. Looked up from germline, CDR1 is DFQATT and CDR2 is SNEGSKA (reference sequence). Trimming took 1 base from V and 4 from J; bases not matched to a gene: 8. The CDR3 extends over 16 amino acids. CDR3 DNA sequence: TGCAGTGCTAGAGTGTCTAGCGGGAGTATATCAGATACGCAGTATTTT. It translates to CSARVSSGSISDTQYF.

This clonotype was recorded many times. The chain joins TRBV6-1 to TRBJ2-7, with TRBD1 matching over 10 bases. V dropped 1 base and J dropped 6; count of bases not matched to a gene: 3. CDR1 and CDR2 from the germline V gene are MNHNS and SASEGT. CDR3 size: 14 residues. CDR3 loop: CASSEGDRGLEQYV. The CDR3 DNA follows: TGTGCCAGCAGTGAAGGGGACAGGGGTCTCGAGCAGTACGTC.

This clonotype was seen a handful of times. V gene TRBV14 combines with J gene TRBJ2-3; no reliable D call. CDR3 length equals 12 residues. The germline V gene encodes CDR1 SGHDN and CDR2 FVKESK. The V end lost 2 bases, the J end lost 6 bases, and 6 bases lay between the germline ends. The CDR3: CASSQYLDTQYF. The CDR3 DNA sequence: TGTGCCAGCAGCCAATATTTGGATACGCAGTATTTT.